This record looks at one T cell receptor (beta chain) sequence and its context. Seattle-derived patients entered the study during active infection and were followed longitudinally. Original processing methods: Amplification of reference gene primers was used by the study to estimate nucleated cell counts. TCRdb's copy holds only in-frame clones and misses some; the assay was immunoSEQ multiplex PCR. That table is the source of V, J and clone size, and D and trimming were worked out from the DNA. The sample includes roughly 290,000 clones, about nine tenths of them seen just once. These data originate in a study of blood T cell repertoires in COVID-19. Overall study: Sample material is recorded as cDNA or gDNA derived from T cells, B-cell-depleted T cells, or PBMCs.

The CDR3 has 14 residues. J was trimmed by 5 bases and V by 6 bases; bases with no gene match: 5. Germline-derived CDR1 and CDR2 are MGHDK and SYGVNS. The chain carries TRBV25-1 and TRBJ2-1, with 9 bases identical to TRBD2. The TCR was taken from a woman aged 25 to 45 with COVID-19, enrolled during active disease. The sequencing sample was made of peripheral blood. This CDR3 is CASSRLAEHNEQFF. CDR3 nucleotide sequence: TGTGCCAGCAGCCGACTAGCGGAGCACAATGAGCAGTTCTTC.